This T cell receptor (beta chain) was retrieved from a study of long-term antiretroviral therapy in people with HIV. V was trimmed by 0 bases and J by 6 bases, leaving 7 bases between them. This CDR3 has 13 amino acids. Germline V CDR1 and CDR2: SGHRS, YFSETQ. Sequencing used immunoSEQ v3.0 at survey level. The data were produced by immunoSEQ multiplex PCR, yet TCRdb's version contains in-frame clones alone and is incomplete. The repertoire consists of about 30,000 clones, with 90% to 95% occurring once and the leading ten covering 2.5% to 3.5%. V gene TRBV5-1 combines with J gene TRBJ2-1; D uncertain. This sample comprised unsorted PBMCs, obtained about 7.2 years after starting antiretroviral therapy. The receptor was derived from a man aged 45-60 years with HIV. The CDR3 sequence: CASSLGGPNEQFF. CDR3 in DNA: TGCGCCAGCAGCTTGGGAGGACCCAATGAGCAGTTCTTC.